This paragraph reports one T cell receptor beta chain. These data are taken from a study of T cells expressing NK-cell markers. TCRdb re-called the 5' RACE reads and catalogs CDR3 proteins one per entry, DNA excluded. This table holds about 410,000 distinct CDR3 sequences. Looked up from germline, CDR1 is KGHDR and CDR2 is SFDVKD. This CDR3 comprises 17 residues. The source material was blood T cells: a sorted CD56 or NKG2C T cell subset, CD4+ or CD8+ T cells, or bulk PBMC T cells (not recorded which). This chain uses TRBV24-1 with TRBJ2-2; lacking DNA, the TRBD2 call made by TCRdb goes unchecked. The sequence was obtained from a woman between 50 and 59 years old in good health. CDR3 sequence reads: CATSLDSAGTKSGELFF.